The 14 T cell receptor beta chains presented below share a single source sample, sequenced in a study of control samples from healthy donors and cancer patients (dated by TCRdb to about 2020). Library preparation used the immunoSEQ multiplex PCR assay. TCRdb took over this immuneACCESS table, retaining in-frame rearrangements with V and J assigned. Such tables are incomplete; in checked studies, under half of the missing clones stem from an unresolved V gene, and the remainder is unexplained. The sample table lists over 85,000 clones, 65% to 85% of them with a count of one. 38% of the sample belongs to the ten largest clones. The sample comprised PBMCs. The receptors here all came from a man between 65 and 79 years old with lung cancer.

The chain has TRBV5-6 and TRBJ2-1, with D perhaps given as TRBD1 or TRBD2 (5 bases each). V lost 4 bases to trimming and J lost 8 bases, with 25 bases between them. The CDR3 has 17 residues. Germline V gene lookup returns CDR1 SGHDT and CDR2 YYEEEE. The CDR3 region is CASSRGFRGGRVDEQFF. For the CDR3, the DNA is TGTGCCAGCAGCCGAGGGTTTCGCGGCGGCAGGGTCGATGAGCAGTTCTTC.

The J gene is TRBJ2-7, the V gene TRBV7-8; D is perhaps TRBD1 (6 bases). The germline V gene encodes CDR1 SGHVS and CDR2 FQNEAQ. CDR3 size: 14 residues. V gave up 1 base and J gave up 4 bases, with 11 bases separating them. In DNA, the CDR3 is TGTGCCAGCAGCTTAGTCGACAGGACTTACGAGCAGTACTTC. This encodes CASSLVDRTYEQYF.

V is TRBV19 and J is TRBJ1-5; D ambiguous. Germline CDR1 reads LNHDA; CDR2 reads SQIVND (reference sequence). The CDR3 contains 13 residues. V lost 0 bases, J lost 6 bases, and 6 bases lay in between. CDR3 amino acids: CASSIEVGQPQHF. As DNA, the CDR3 is TGTGCCAGTAGTATAGAGGTCGGTCAGCCCCAGCATTTT. Supplemented by reference TRBV19 and TRBJ1-5, the full variable domain reads DGGITQSPKYLFRKEGQNVTLSCEQNLNHDAMYWYRQDPGQGLRLIYYSQIVNDFQKGDIAEGYSVSREKKESFPLTVTSAQKNPTAFYLCASSIEVGQPQHFGDGTRLSIL.

The CDR3, as DNA: TGTGCCAGCTCGGCGGATGCGACTGAAGCTTTCTTT. This codes for CASSADATEAFF. The chain recombines TRBV18 with TRBJ1-1; D remains unclear. CDR3 length equals 12 residues. From germline, CDR1 is KGHSH and CDR2 LQKENI. V was shortened by 6 bases and J by 5 bases, with 10 bases between the two germline ends. The full variable domain, its missing parts supplied by reference TRBV18 and TRBJ1-1, is NAGVMQNPRHLVRRRGQEARLRCSPMKGHSHVYWYRQLPEEGLKFMVYLQKENIIDESGMPKERFSAEFPKEGPSILRIQQVVRGDSAAYFCASSADATEAFFGQGTRLTVV.

This chain joins TRBV5-5 and TRBJ1-1; D not resolved. CDR1 is SGHKS and CDR2 is YYEKEE in the germline V gene (reference sequence). The CDR3 totals 14 residues. The V end lost 2 bases, the J end lost 1 base, and 9 bases lay between the germline ends. CDR3 sequence: CASSFFQENTEAFF. In DNA, the CDR3 is TGTGCCAGCAGCTTCTTCCAGGAGAACACTGAAGCTTTCTTT.

This chain uses TRBV6-5 with TRBJ1-1; D may be TRBD1 (5 bases). Per the germline V gene, CDR1 is MNHEY and CDR2 is SVGAGI. The V end lost 5 bases, the J end lost 8 bases, and 12 bases lay between the germline ends. The CDR3 extends over 12 amino acids. The CDR3 DNA reads as TGTGCCAGCAGTAAACGGGGCAGCGAAGCTTTCTTT. Its protein product is CASSKRGSEAFF.

As DNA, the CDR3 is TGTGCCAGCAGCTTGTTTGGAGCCTCTGGAAACACCATATATTTT. This encodes CASSLFGASGNTIYF. J is TRBJ1-3 and V is TRBV5-8; D not certain. CDR1 SGHTS and CDR2 YDEGEE come from the germline V gene. With 1 base removed from V and 0 bases from J, the gap between germline ends came to 8 bases. CDR3 size: 15 residues.

The chain uses TRBV7-9 and TRBJ2-7; unclear D gene. V was shortened by 5 bases and J by 2 bases, with 10 bases between the two germline ends. The CDR3 contains 13 residues. Germline assignment: CDR1 SEHNR and CDR2 FQNEAQ (reference sequence). The CDR3 here is CASSKRSPYEQYF. The CDR3 DNA sequence: TGTGCCAGCAGCAAGCGAAGTCCCTACGAGCAGTACTTC.

The chain links TRBV5-6 to TRBJ2-7, with TRBD1 matching 10 bases. V dropped 4 bases and J dropped 3; count of bases not matched to a gene: 7. Germline CDR1 SGHDT, CDR2 YYEEEE. This CDR3 has 15 amino acids. CDR3 protein: CASSQAGQGFYEQYF. CDR3 nucleotide sequence: TGTGCCAGCAGCCAAGCGGGACAGGGGTTCTACGAGCAGTACTTC.

This chain connects TRBV9 to TRBJ1-3, with D hard to call. Germline V gene sequence: CDR1 SGDLS, CDR2 YYNGEE. The CDR3 loop spans 15 amino acids. V shed 5 bases and J shed 0 bases, with 12 bases lying between them. The CDR3 loop is CASSYGRSSGNTIYF. CDR3 sequence (DNA): TGTGCCAGCAGTTACGGTAGAAGCTCTGGAAACACCATATATTTT.

The chain employs TRBV5-1 and TRBJ2-2; no reliable D call. The germline gives CDR1 SGHRS, CDR2 YFSETQ. CDR3 length: 11 residues. V was pared by 6 bases and J by 5 bases, with 5 bases between. The DNA for the CDR3 is TGCGCCAGCACAGATACCGGGGAGCTGTTTTTT. Translation gives CASTDTGELFF.

V and J are TRBV9 and TRBJ2-7; D not certain. This CDR3 is 16 amino acids long. CDR1 and CDR2 from the germline V gene are SGDLS and YYNGEE. The V end was cut by 0 bases, the J end by 6 bases, with 19 bases between. The CDR3 DNA is TGTGCCAGCAGCGTAGCCCCAGACCGGCTACAAGGCGAGCAGTACTTC. Translating gives CASSVAPDRLQGEQYF.

This clone was seen a handful of times. Within the sample, other DNA sequences also encode this same CDR3. The chain employs TRBV7-9 and TRBJ1-5; no definite D call. Germline V gene sequence: CDR1 SEHNR, CDR2 FQNEAQ (reference sequence). CDR3 length equals 15 residues. V was pared by 2 bases and J by 0 bases, with 8 bases between. In DNA, the CDR3 is TGTGCCAGCAGCTTAACGGGAGGTAGCAATCAGCCCCAGCATTTT. Protein sequence: CASSLTGGSNQPQHF.

The V and J genes are TRBV6-5 and TRBJ2-7, with 9 bases fitting TRBD1. V gave up 5 bases and J gave up 4 bases; unmatched junction bases: 9. Germline-derived CDR1 and CDR2 are MNHEY and SVGAGI. CDR3 length equals 15 residues. The CDR3 DNA is TGTGCCAGCAGTCAGCCGGGACAGGGTGCATACGAGCAGTACTTC. This gives the protein CASSQPGQGAYEQYF.